A single T cell receptor beta chain is shown here with its context. No antigen is known for it. The PCR had 60 Vbeta and 13 Jbeta primers. TCRdb keeps only in-frame clones here, not all; method: immunoSEQ multiplex PCR. The repertoire consists of more than 95,000 clones, with more than 75% occurring once and the leading ten covering more than 3%. The ends lost 5 bases at V and 5 bases at J; junction bases unmatched: 2. CDR3 length: 13 residues. The germline CDR1 and CDR2 sequences are MNHEY and SMNVEV (reference sequence). The data belong to a study of cytomegalovirus exposure and HLA in healthy donors. Unrecorded immune exposures were likely, despite nominal health at sampling. Study observations and caveats: A later analysis found common viral pathogens apparently linked to several of the most significant clusters.

Sequencing was performed on PBMCs. The TCR comes from a man aged 40-50 years in good health and CMV-seronegative. The chain links TRBV27 to TRBJ2-1; 8 positions agree with TRBD1. As DNA, the CDR3 is TGTGCCAGCAGTACAGGGGGTAACAATGAGCAGTTCTTC. It codes for CASSTGGNNEQFF.